What follows is one T cell receptor (beta chain) and its context. Its antigen is currently not known. No much larger clone is present one base from it, and per-base qualities are unavailable. The data belong to a study of cytomegalovirus exposure and HLA in healthy donors (dated by TCRdb to the late 2010s). Concerning the study at large: In an earlier analysis of under 750 of the donors, 250 to 300 Gb of sequence data and some 100 million unique TCR beta sequences from 180 million or so T cells were reported. An early release that covered roughly 600 HLA-typed donors contained approximately 290 gigabases of sequencing data and around 85 million unique TCR sequences. Of the roughly 390 genotyped donors, 65% to 90% were placed in the genetic ancestry cluster associated with self-reported Caucasian donors. The study aimed to test whether cataloging public T cell receptors could reveal signatures of past pathogen exposure. The T cell repertoires of 666 subjects were profiled by immunosequencing and related to cytomegalovirus serostatus. In addition to the first cohort of 666 subjects, a separate validation cohort of 100 to 150 different subjects was used. The study combined high-throughput TCR immunosequencing, statistical association of individual TCRs with disease status, and machine learning to predict cytomegalovirus infection status. A later analysis re-analyzed previously published TCR beta repertoires from 666 donors and added high-resolution HLA genotyping to study TCR occurrence patterns. In the later analysis, no new phenotypic data were used to find candidate immune exposures; instead, reliance was placed on TCR beta sequences and their occurrence across donors. To decide whether each TCR beta V gene segment behaved as functional or pseudogenic, an earlier analysis of some 570 of the donors relied on high-throughput TCR beta sequencing. Donor age, sex, ethnicity and CMV serostatus were collected together with the repertoire data. In a later genetic analysis, genome-wide SNP genotypes for about three fifths of the roughly 670 donors were used, and that subset was treated as a discovery cohort. All discovery cohort repertoires had been generated using a single sequencing platform. Class I and class II HLA loci were covered by the typing at four-digit resolution. The number of donors typed differed by locus, with about 629-640 for A, B, C, DRB1 and DQB1, about 500 for DQA1, nearly 610 for DPA1, and some 470 for DPB1. Four to six DR-DQ haplotypes were handled as single units for association and clustering, since linkage in the cohort was strong. Among 398 genotyped donors of the cohort, an average of 235,054 unique TCR beta nucleotide sequences were sequenced per donor, roughly 18% of them non-productive. Broader findings and caveats from the paper: Because counts were too low, under 20 rarely observed V segments, including chromosome 9 orphons, were left out of the earlier analysis of over 550 of the donors. Roughly uniform sequencing depth across donors was assumed in presence/absence analyses, although this assumption may not hold. Some IMGT-functional V segments, including TRBV6-2 and TRBV6-3, could not be told apart with the 87-base-pair reads, so those segments were excluded. In an earlier analysis of some 500 of the donors, most TCR beta V segments appeared in productive rearrangements about 87% or about 30% of the time, broadly matching IMGT annotations. This cohort had only TCR beta chains sequenced, and the lack of alpha or paired-chain data limited which features could be detected. In vitro tests confirmed that a few of the cytomegalovirus-associated TCR beta chains recognize cytomegalovirus antigens. In a later analysis, the rate of TCR association differed among HLA loci, with DRB1 alleles having the most associated TCRs and HLA-C alleles having the fewest. In a later analysis, several top co-occurrence clusters were reported to appear linked to parvovirus B19, influenza, CMV and Epstein-Barr virus. The authors suggested that the approach could potentially be generalized to other disease states and immunological phenotypes. For the cohort, immune exposure information was limited to CMV serostatus. The sequencing pipeline was judged likely to have produced a cluster of highly shared sequence variants as a technical artifact. A total of 164 TCR beta chains were listed by the study as associated with cytomegalovirus. In a later analysis, most CMV-associated TCR beta chains were found to appear HLA-restricted, with HLA associations seemingly driven largely by CMV exposure. A further reported finding was that TCR beta sequences accurately predicted the HLA-A and HLA-B alleles for most subjects in the first cohort. Most TCR sequences were observed very rarely across donors, whereas some public TCRs were present in many individuals. Linkage disequilibrium might explain the correlated functional status among segregating V segments, but an unknown experimental factor could not be excluded. In a later analysis, HLA-associated TCR beta chains showed more clonal expansion and lower generation probabilities than non-associated chains that were equally common. A later genetic analysis associated a missense DCLRE1C variant with V-gene and J-gene trimming of TCR beta chains, and an independent cohort replicated the association. Because some donors lacked HLA typing at each locus, the association tests relied only on the typed subset. Specific HLA alleles were associated with 15,000 to 20,000 TCR beta sequences at a false discovery rate of 0.05 in a later analysis. Cytomegalovirus status was reported to be diagnosed by the classifier with high specificity and sensitivity in both the original and validation cohorts. In a later genetic analysis, fewer N-insertions in productive TCRs were reported among donors in an Asian-associated ancestry cluster than the roughly 670-donor mean. When HLA alleles, especially DR and DQ, strongly co-occurred, TCR associations were difficult to assign to individual alleles.

Library generation was performed with the immunoSEQ multiplex PCR assay. For the multiplex PCR, a mixture combining 60 forward primers for TCR Vbeta segments and 13 reverse primers for TCR Jbeta segments was used. A multiplex PCR assay on genomic DNA amplified the CDR3 region of rearranged TCR beta genes. The Illumina HiSeq System was used to sequence the amplified TCR beta libraries as 87-base-pair reads. On the study's bioinformatics: In a later analysis, tens of millions of unique TCR beta chains were counted across the approximately 670 repertoires, and some 10 million of these chains were shared by at least two donors. Raw reads were error-corrected and collapsed into unique sequences by a nearest-neighbor algorithm in which closely related sequences were merged to remove PCR and sequencing errors. V, D and J gene segments were assigned by aligning CDR3 sequences to IMGT reference sequences. For a sequence to be retained, at least a six-nucleotide match to both a V gene segment and a J gene segment was required. Rearrangements were classified as productive when the CDR3 lacked stop codons and remained in frame with V and J, and all other rearrangements were classified as non-productive. Following IMGT convention, CDR3 was defined as the stretch from the second conserved V-encoded cysteine to the conserved J-encoded phenylalanine. In an earlier analysis of 587 of the donors, sequences lacking an unambiguous match to a single V gene segment were excluded. An earlier analysis of several hundred of the donors classified V segments as functional when productive rearrangements were above 56.7% and as segregating when the standard deviation between donors was above 5%. A statistical classification framework was developed to diagnose cytomegalovirus status using the catalog of TCR beta chain sequences. V and J gene assignment, in a later analysis, came from comparing TCR nucleotide sequences with IMGT/GENE-DB human TR gene sequences. A later analysis assigned CDR3 sequences and most-parsimonious VDJ recombination scenarios with the TCRdist pipeline. In a later analysis, every TCR beta chain was defined by the combination of its CDR3 amino acid sequence and its V-gene family, and reads without a unique V-gene family were dropped. As a way to deal with suspected cross-contamination and a sequencing artifact, a later analysis dropped more than 500 nucleotide sequences that were highly shared and had low generation probability. A later analysis calculated a clonal expansion index for each public chain from normalized within-repertoire ranks of inferred template counts. Generation probabilities in a later analysis came from a VDJ recombination model fitted to out-of-frame rearrangements, and those results were checked against IGoR. In a later analysis, TCR-TCR, TCR-HLA and TCR-CMV co-occurrence was scored with hypergeometric tests, and a repertoire-size bias correction was applied to TCR pairs. A later analysis estimated false discovery rates by permuting HLA or CMV assignments 20 times. In a later analysis, co-occurring TCRs were grouped using DBSCAN, and TCRdist sequence similarity was added for clustering within HLA-allele-positive subsets. Repertoires with fewer than 30,000 or more than 120,000 public chains, plus five repertoires with anomalous nucleotide sharing, were excluded from co-occurrence clustering. The immuneACCESS repertoire file appears here via TCRdb, limited to in-frame rearrangements. These files lack a portion of the clones; in checked studies, under half of the deficit traces to unresolved V genes, and the cause of the others is not known. V and J calls and clone size follow that table, whereas D and trimming were derived from the DNA. This sample lists about 140,000 clones; roughly 80% were detected once. The top ten hold just under 1% of the sample.

In total, roughly 670 healthy bone marrow donors made up the cohort. At the time of sampling, all cohort members were nominally healthy, though unrecorded immune exposures were likely present. The donor tested CMV seronegative and was one of the 352 seronegative cohort members. Every donor gave a peripheral blood sample, and the peripheral blood mononuclear cells from that sample were used for TCR beta sequencing. Genomic DNA was extracted from the blood cell samples with the Qiagen DNeasy Blood Extraction Kit. V is pruned by 4 bases and J by 2 bases, leaving 1 base of the junction without a gene match. In the germline V gene (reference sequence), CDR1 corresponds to SGHAT and CDR2 to FQDESV. The CDR3, from cysteine to phenylalanine, totals 14 residues. The read is trimmed to its CDR3 DNA, 42 bases read in frame from base 1.

Material for sequencing was PBMCs. The sequence came from a young man in good health and CMV-seronegative. Recombination joined TRBV11-1 with TRBJ2-2; the central 7 bases match TRBD1. CDR3 protein: CASSYRGNTGELFF. The base sequence is TGTGCCAGCAGCTACAGGGGTAACACCGGGGAGCTGTTTTTT.